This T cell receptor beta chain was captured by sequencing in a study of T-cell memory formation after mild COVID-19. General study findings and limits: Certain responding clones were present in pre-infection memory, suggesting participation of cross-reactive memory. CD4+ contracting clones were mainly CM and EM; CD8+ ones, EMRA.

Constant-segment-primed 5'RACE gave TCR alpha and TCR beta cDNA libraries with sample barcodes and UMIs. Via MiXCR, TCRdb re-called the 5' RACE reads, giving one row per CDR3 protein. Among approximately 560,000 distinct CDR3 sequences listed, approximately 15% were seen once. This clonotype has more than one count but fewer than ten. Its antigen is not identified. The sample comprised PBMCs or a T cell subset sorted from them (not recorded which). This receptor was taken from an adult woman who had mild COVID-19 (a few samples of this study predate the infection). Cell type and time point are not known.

CDR3 sequence: CASSHVRTGAGELFF. The CDR3 nucleotides read TGTGCCAGCAGCCACGTAAGGACCGGGGCCGGGGAGCTGTTTTTT. V usage is TRBV4-2 and J usage is TRBJ2-2; maybe TRBD2 (5 bases). The CDR3 has 15 amino acids. CDR1 and CDR2 from the germline V gene are LGHNA and YNFKEQ. The V end was cut by 3 bases, the J end by 6 bases, with 14 bases between.